This T cell receptor (beta chain) originates from a study of cytomegalovirus exposure and HLA in healthy donors. General study findings and limits: Most CMV-associated TCR beta chains appeared HLA-restricted in a later analysis. With DRB1 most and HLA-C fewest, TCR association rates differed between HLA loci in a later analysis.

In regard to this clone: Its antigen is unidentified.

V lost 1 base and J 2 bases, leaving 9 bases between the germline ends. Germline CDR1 reads SGHDT; CDR2 reads YYEEEE. This CDR3 comprises 14 residues. Healthy individuals who donated bone marrow served as the donors. The PCR made use of 60 Vbeta and 13 Jbeta primers. Assay: immunoSEQ multiplex PCR; the TCRdb copy retains only in-frame clones and omits some. The sample comprises about 95,000 clones, roughly 79% of which are singletons, and around 4.2% rests with the top ten. This receptor was identified in an older woman in good health and CMV-seropositive. This chain joins TRBV5-6 and TRBJ1-2; TRBD1 might be the D (6 bases). Sequencing used PBMCs. As DNA, the CDR3 is TGTGCCAGCAGCTTGCGACAGGCGAACTATGGCTACACCTTC. The encoded protein is CASSLRQANYGYTF.